This TCR beta chain stems from a study of blood T cell repertoires in COVID-19. Produced via immunoSEQ multiplex PCR; TCRdb's table is partial and in-frame only. The repertoire has roughly 200,000 clones, around four fifths of them found once; the top ten carry just over 8.5%. Per the germline V gene, CDR1 is LGHDT and CDR2 is YNNKEL (reference sequence). This CDR3 contains 18 residues. V was pared by 0 bases and J by 2 bases, with 7 bases of the junction left unmatched. The rearrangement links TRBV3-1 (or the pseudogene TRBV3-2) to TRBJ2-6; 7 bases are a match to TRBD2. The clonotype comes from a man aged 40-50 years with active or convalescent COVID-19. Input material: peripheral blood. The CDR3 DNA is TGTGCCAGCAGCCAAGAAGAGGGCGGGAGTCCTGGGGCCAACGTCCTGACTTTC. Translation: CASSQEEGGSPGANVLTF.